Below are 17 T cell receptor beta chains sequenced from a single sample in a study of shared clonotypes between healthy human individuals. Clones were sequenced by immunoSEQ multiplex PCR, and TCRdb holds only the in-frame ones, with some missing. The sample lists under 1,100,000 clones, about three quarters occurring once. Material: memory CD4+ T cells sorted from blood. The subset denotes: CD45RA-negative fraction. The receptor source for this set is a man between 18 and 29 years old in good health.

In this sample, this clone turned up once. J is TRBJ2-5 and V is TRBV15, with TRBD1 matching over 9 bases. The V gene's germline CDR1 is LNHNV and CDR2 YYDKDF (reference sequence). This CDR3 region has 17 residues. After removal of 0 bases from V and 2 bases from J, the junction contained 7 bases not matched to a gene. DNA for the CDR3: TGTGCCACCAGCAGAGATCCCACAGGGGGCAGTCAAGAGACCCAGTACTTC. Its translation is CATSRDPTGGSQETQYF.

This clone has at least ten counts. The V gene is TRBV6-1, the J gene TRBJ1-2; D ambiguous. V dropped 7 bases and J dropped 4 bases, with 10 bases sitting between them. The germline V gene has CDR1 MNHNS and CDR2 SASEGT. The CDR3 runs 12 residues. The CDR3 DNA is TGTGCCAGCACTGGGCGCGTCTATGGCTACACCTTC. Its translation: CASTGRVYGYTF.

The J gene is TRBJ2-6, the V gene TRBV7-2; D ambiguous. Trimming pared 1 base from V and 3 bases from J, leaving 1 base between. This CDR3 has 13 residues. CDR1 is SGHTA, CDR2 FQGNSA, per germline. CDR3 loop: CASSLGGANVLTF. DNA for the CDR3: TGTGCCAGCAGCTTAGGTGGGGCCAACGTCCTGACTTTC.

This clone was recorded a few times. The chain links TRBV6-1 to TRBJ2-1; D is ambiguous. This CDR3 is 11 amino acids long. The V and J ends lost 7 bases and 8 bases respectively, with 9 bases between them. Germline V gene data show CDR1 as MNHNS and CDR2 as SASEGT. Here the CDR3 reads CASMIRYEQFF. CDR3 DNA: TGTGCCAGCATGATCCGTTATGAGCAGTTCTTC.

This chain connects TRBV30 to TRBJ2-5, with D perhaps matching TRBD1 (6 bases). Between the trimmed V and J ends, which lost 3 bases and 13 bases, there was a span of 18 bases. This CDR3 spans 12 amino acids. Per germline, CDR1 GTSNPN and CDR2 SVGIG (reference sequence). The CDR3 DNA reads as TGTGCCTGGAGATTTTTACAGGGAAATATGTACTTC. Protein product: CAWRFLQGNMYF.

The J gene is TRBJ2-5, the V gene TRBV10-3; 10 positions agree with TRBD1. Germline lookup yields CDR1 ENHRY and CDR2 SYGVKD. V gave up 5 bases and J gave up 5 bases; unmatched junction bases: 2. This CDR3 spans 13 amino acids. The CDR3 spells CAISLGQGETQYF. CDR3 DNA: TGTGCCATCAGTCTGGGACAGGGGGAGACCCAGTACTTC.

The chain carries TRBV7-8 and TRBJ1-2; TRBD1 is a possible D gene (5 bases). The CDR3 has 14 residues. CDR1 is SGHVS, CDR2 FQNEAQ, per germline. The V and J ends lost 5 bases and 0 bases respectively, with 10 bases between them. Written as DNA, the CDR3 is TGTGCCAGCAGCCGAGACAGATCTAACTATGGCTACACCTTC. Residues: CASSRDRSNYGYTF.

The V call is TRBV9, the J call TRBJ1-1; TRBD1 is a possible D gene (6 bases). Trimming cost V 6 bases and J 4 bases, with 13 bases left between them. Germline V gene lookup returns CDR1 SGDLS and CDR2 YYNGEE. The CDR3 is made up of 13 amino acids. The CDR3 region has the DNA TGTGCCAGCAACCCAGTAGGGGGCACTGAAGCTTTCTTT. It yields the protein CASNPVGGTEAFF.

This clone was observed a few times. The chain uses TRBV11-2 and TRBJ1-2; 10 nucleotides align to TRBD1. The junction had 10 bases not matched to a gene; V was cut back by 5 bases and J by 4 bases. This CDR3 spans 16 amino acids. In germline, CDR1 is SGHAT, CDR2 FQNNGV. CDR3 bases: TGTGCCAGCAGCCCCCTCCGGGACAGGGGTCTCTATGGCTACACCTTC. Translation gives CASSPLRDRGLYGYTF.

The genes are TRBV7-2 and TRBJ2-1, with 8 bases fitting TRBD2. This CDR3 spans 16 amino acids. Germline lookup yields CDR1 SGHTA and CDR2 FQGNSA. Trimming removed 1 base from V and 3 bases from J; junction bases left unmatched: 5. CDR3 loop: CASSLVGSGNYNEQFF. In DNA form, the CDR3 reads TGTGCCAGCAGCTTAGTTGGTAGCGGGAACTACAATGAGCAGTTCTTC.

This clone came up once. This sequence joins TRBV15 and TRBJ1-5; D remains unclear. Trimming shortened V by 3 bases and J by 6 bases, and 6 bases separated the two germline ends. The CDR3 sequence is 12 residues long. Germline CDR1 is LNHNV and CDR2 is YYDKDF (reference sequence). The CDR3 spells CATSSYGQPQHF. The CDR3 nucleotides are TGTGCCACCAGCAGCTACGGTCAGCCCCAGCATTTT.

The rearrangement uses TRBV19 and TRBJ1-1, with D uncertain. V was cut by 5 bases and J by 0 bases, with 13 bases left in between. Looked up from germline, CDR1 is LNHDA and CDR2 is SQIVND (reference sequence). The CDR3 has 15 amino acids. As DNA, the CDR3 is TGTGCCAGTAGTCCCGGACGGAAGCTGAACACTGAAGCTTTCTTT. Its protein is CASSPGRKLNTEAFF.

The rearrangement joins TRBV6-6 to TRBJ2-3; 8 bases align to TRBD1. CDR3 size: 14 residues. Germline V lookup: CDR1 MNHNY, CDR2 SVGAGI (reference sequence). Trimming at V came to 7 bases and at J to 1 base, leaving 4 bases not matched to a gene. The CDR3 loop is CASTDRGGTDTQYF. In nucleotides, the CDR3 is TGTGCCAGCACCGACAGGGGAGGCACAGATACGCAGTATTTT.

The chain couples TRBV4-3 to TRBJ2-3; 8 nucleotides agree with TRBD1. V gave up 1 base and J gave up 3 bases; unmatched junction bases: 6. This CDR3 is built from 16 residues. Germline CDR1 LGHNA, CDR2 YSLEER. For the CDR3, the DNA is TGCGCCAGCAGCCAAGTTTCGGACAGGGTGACAGATACGCAGTATTTT. Translated: CASSQVSDRVTDTQYF.

The gene calls are TRBV6-6 and TRBJ2-3; D gene ambiguous. Germline loops: CDR1 MNHNY, CDR2 SVGAGI (reference sequence). The CDR3 runs to 14 residues. The V gene lost 7 bases and the J gene lost 2 bases, with 13 bases spanning the gap. CDR3 DNA sequence: TGTGCCAGCACCTTACCGTACCACACAGATACGCAGTATTTT. This codes for CASTLPYHTDTQYF.

This sequence joins TRBV2 and TRBJ1-1, with D tentatively TRBD1 (5 bases). CDR1 is SNHLY and CDR2 is FYNNEI in the germline V gene. The V end lost 6 bases, the J end lost 5 bases, and 13 bases lay between the germline ends. The CDR3 is 13 residues long. The CDR3 reads CASRGAGRTEAFF. The CDR3 DNA reads as TGTGCCAGCAGAGGGGCCGGGAGAACTGAAGCTTTCTTT.

V gene TRBV6-1 combines with J gene TRBJ2-5; tentative D call: TRBD2 (5 bases). Trimming removed 4 bases from V and 5 bases from J, with 11 bases in between. The CDR3 is 13 residues long. Germline loops: CDR1 MNHNS, CDR2 SASEGT. The CDR3 loop is CASSVRRVETQYF. The CDR3 DNA sequence: TGTGCCAGCAGTGTTCGGCGGGTGGAGACCCAGTACTTC.